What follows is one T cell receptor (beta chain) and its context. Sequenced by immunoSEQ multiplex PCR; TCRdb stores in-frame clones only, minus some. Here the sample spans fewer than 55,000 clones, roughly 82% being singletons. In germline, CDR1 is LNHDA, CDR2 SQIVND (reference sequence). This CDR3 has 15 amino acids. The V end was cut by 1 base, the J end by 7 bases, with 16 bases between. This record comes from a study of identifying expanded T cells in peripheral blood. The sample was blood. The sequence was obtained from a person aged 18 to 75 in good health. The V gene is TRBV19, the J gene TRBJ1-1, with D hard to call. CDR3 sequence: CASSIAARILGEAFF. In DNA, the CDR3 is TGTGCCAGTAGTATAGCGGCAAGGATCTTGGGTGAAGCTTTCTTT.